The source of this T cell receptor beta chain is a study of low-dose radiotherapy and immunotherapy resistance in tumors. Study as a whole: While receiving nivolumab 240 mg every two weeks, patients also received ipilimumab 1 mg/kg every six weeks, both intravenously.

Time point described: before trial treatment. The CDR3 sequence is 14 residues long. In germline, CDR1 is SGHDT, CDR2 YYEEEE. The V segment lost 2 bases and the J segment 6 bases; nucleotides outside the gene matches: 3. Priming of first-strand cDNA relied on TRAV- and TRBV-specific primers (covering alpha and beta chains). The authors ran 15 to 20 PCR cycles to amplify TCRs with a constant-region primer and V-primer adapter. Using its own MiXCR run on the reads, TCRdb lists one record per CDR3 protein. The sample has approximately 90,000 distinct CDR3 sequences, under 9.5% seen once. This clonotype has a count of ten or more.

The gene calls are TRBV5-6 and TRBJ2-1; 9 positions agree with TRBD2. Source: PBMCs, taken before treatment. This receptor was identified in a male donor with prostate cancer. The CDR3 is CASSLSGRTNEQFF. DNA of the CDR3: TGTGCCAGCAGCTTAAGCGGGAGGACCAATGAGCAGTTCTTC.